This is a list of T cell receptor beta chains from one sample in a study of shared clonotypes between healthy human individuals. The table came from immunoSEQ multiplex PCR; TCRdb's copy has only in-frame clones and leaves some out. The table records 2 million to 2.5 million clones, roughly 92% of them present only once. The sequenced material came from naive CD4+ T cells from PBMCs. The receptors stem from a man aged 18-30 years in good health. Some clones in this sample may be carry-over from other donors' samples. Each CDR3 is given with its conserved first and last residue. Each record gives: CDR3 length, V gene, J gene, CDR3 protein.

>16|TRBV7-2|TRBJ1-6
CASSPRALPRNSPLHF
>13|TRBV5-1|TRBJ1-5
CASSLRGQQPQHF
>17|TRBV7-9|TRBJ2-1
CASSLAGALGGGDEQFF
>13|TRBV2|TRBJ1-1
CASSAQGNTEAFF
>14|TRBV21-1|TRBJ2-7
CASSKGQVSYEQYF
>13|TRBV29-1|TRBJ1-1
CSALADGNTEAFF
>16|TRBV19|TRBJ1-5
CASSKRQEYSNQPQHF
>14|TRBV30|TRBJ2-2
CAWRPPYPTGELFF
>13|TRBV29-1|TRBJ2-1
CSVGFLDYNEQFF
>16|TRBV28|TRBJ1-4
CASSSVQGLTNEKLFF
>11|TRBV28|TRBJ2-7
CATMGLGEQYF
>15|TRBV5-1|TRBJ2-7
CASSADGTFSYEQYF
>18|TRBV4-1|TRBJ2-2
CASSQDYSGRRNTGELFF
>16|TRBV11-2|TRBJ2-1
CASSLRWDTLKNEQFF
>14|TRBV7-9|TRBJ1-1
CASSPGTANTEAFF
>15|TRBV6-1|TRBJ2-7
CASSVTSGLTYEQYF
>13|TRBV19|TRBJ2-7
CASAPSAGYEQYF
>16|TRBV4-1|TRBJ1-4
CASSQGLGATNEKLFF
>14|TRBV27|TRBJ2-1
CASTNPPRAMDLFF
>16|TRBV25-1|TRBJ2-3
CASSTLGAERTDTQYF
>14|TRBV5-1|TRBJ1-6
CASGRDRGNSPLHF
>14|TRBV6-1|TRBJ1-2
CASTLRGGLYGYTF
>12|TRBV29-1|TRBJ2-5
CSHRGSSETQYF
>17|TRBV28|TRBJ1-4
CASTSSRGSRVSGKLFF
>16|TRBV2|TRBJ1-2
CASSDGTGIPDYGYTF
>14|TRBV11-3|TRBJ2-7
CASSLSGGAYEQYF
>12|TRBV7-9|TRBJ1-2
CASSLPGYGYTF
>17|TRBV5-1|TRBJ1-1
CASSLRTGNLMNTEAFF
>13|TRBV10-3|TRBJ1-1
CATNDRGYTEAFF
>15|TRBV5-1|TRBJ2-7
CASSLAPDGPYEQYF
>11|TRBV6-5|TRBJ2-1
CASSLYNEQFF
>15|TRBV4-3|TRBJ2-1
CASSPATSGRGEQFF
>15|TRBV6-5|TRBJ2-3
CASSYWGGGGGTQYF
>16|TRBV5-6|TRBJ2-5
CASSLAVTSGSKTQYF
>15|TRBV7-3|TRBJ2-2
CASSLADVNTGELFF
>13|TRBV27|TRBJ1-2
CASSLYGRGGYIF
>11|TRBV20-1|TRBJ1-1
CSARNRGEAFF
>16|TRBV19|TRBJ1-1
CASSIDGGLGVTEAFF
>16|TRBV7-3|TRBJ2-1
CASSLMSGEVGNEQFF
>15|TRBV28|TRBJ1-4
CASSSPAGSNEKLFF
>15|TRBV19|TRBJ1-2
CASSLLRPGSYGYTF
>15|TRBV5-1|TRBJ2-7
CASSLVLAGVDEQYF